A selection of T cell receptor beta chains follows, all from one sample in a study of control samples from healthy donors and cancer patients. Produced via immunoSEQ multiplex PCR; TCRdb's table is partial and in-frame only. Among 80,000 to 100,000 clones, 70% to 90% were seen once, and the ten largest hold about 14%. The sequenced sample consisted of blood. Every receptor here comes from a young man in good health. CDR3s include the opening cysteine and the closing phenylalanine or tryptophan. A D gene is named only where the DNA matches it firmly. Clone size is not always given. Where it is, it says once, few, many or a class for expanded clones.

v_gene	d_gene	abundance	j_gene	CDR3aa	CDR3nt
TRBV11-2	NA	NA	TRBJ1-2	CASSPQGYGYTF	TGTGCCAGCAGCCCGCAGGGTTATGGCTACACCTTC
TRBV18	NA	NA	TRBJ1-3	CASSPGRVPGNTIYF	TGTGCCAGCTCACCAGGGAGGGTCCCTGGAAACACCATATATTTT
TRBV28	TRBD1	NA	TRBJ2-7	CASSPLDRAGTIYEQYF	TGTGCCAGCAGTCCCCTGGACAGGGCCGGCACGATCTACGAGCAGTACTTC
TRBV7-8	TRBD1	NA	TRBJ1-4	CASSSGTANEKLFF	TGTGCCAGCAGCTCCGGGACAGCTAATGAAAAACTGTTTTTT
TRBV5-1	TRBD1	NA	TRBJ2-6	CASSLDPLRGLSSGANVLTF	TGCGCCAGCAGCTTGGATCCCTTAAGGGGGCTGTCCTCTGGGGCCAACGTCCTGACTTTC
TRBV3-1/TRBV3-2	TRBD2	NA	TRBJ2-2	CASSQYGGRGTGELFF	TGTGCCAGCAGCCAATACGGCGGGAGAGGCACCGGGGAGCTGTTTTTT
TRBV5-6	NA	NA	TRBJ1-2	CASSLGGSPRGYTF	TGTGCCAGCAGCTTGGGCGGGTCGCCCCGCGGCTACACCTTC
TRBV7-9	TRBD2	NA	TRBJ2-7	CASSSGSGSFRDEQYF	TGTGCCAGCAGCTCTGGAAGCGGGAGCTTTCGGGACGAGCAGTACTTC
TRBV6-2/TRBV6-3	TRBD2	NA	TRBJ2-1	CASSPGASGRYEQFF	TGTGCCAGCAGTCCCGGGGCTAGCGGGAGATATGAGCAGTTCTTC
TRBV2	TRBD2	NA	TRBJ2-5	CASQPGWLAGEGEETQYF	TGTGCCAGCCAACCCGGGTGGCTAGCGGGAGAAGGGGAAGAGACCCAGTACTTC
TRBV7-9	NA	NA	TRBJ2-1	CASSPVSSEQFF	TGTGCCAGCAGCCCGGTCAGCAGTGAGCAGTTCTTC
TRBV28	TRBD1	NA	TRBJ1-4	CASSGGTGRSEKLFF	TGTGCCAGCAGTGGAGGGACAGGGCGAAGCGAAAAACTGTTTTTT
TRBV6-5	NA	NA	TRBJ2-2	CASSPRLRGGELFF	TGTGCCAGCAGCCCGAGACTTCGTGGGGGGGAGCTGTTTTTT
TRBV29-1	NA	NA	TRBJ2-7	CSVERDTSYEQYF	TGCAGCGTTGAAAGGGACACTTCCTACGAGCAGTACTTC
TRBV30	TRBD1	NA	TRBJ1-4	CAWSESRVGTGTNEKLFF	TGTGCCTGGAGTGAATCGCGGGTGGGGACAGGAACTAATGAAAAACTGTTTTTT
TRBV19	TRBD2	once	TRBJ2-3	CASSGGREGLKDTQYF	TGTGCCAGTAGTGGGGGACGGGAGGGTTTGAAGGATACGCAGTATTTT
TRBV7-9	TRBD2	NA	TRBJ2-7	CASSLARNSGDYEQYF	TGTGCCAGCAGCTTAGCCCGTAATAGCGGGGACTACGAGCAGTACTTC
TRBV14	NA	NA	TRBJ2-5	CASSQATQGTQYF	TGTGCCAGCAGCCAGGCTACCCAAGGGACCCAGTACTTC
TRBV10-2	TRBD2	NA	TRBJ2-5	CASGTSGIQETQYF	TGCGCCAGCGGGACTAGCGGTATCCAAGAGACCCAGTACTTC
TRBV7-3	NA	NA	TRBJ2-3	CASSPSRDTQYF	TGTGCCAGCAGCCCCTCGCGGGATACGCAGTATTTT
TRBV6-1	TRBD1	NA	TRBJ1-4	CASSDPGQGYEKLFF	TGTGCCAGCAGTGACCCAGGACAGGGTTATGAAAAACTGTTTTTT
TRBV11-3	TRBD1	NA	TRBJ2-7	CASSVRGGSLSYEQYF	TGTGCCAGCAGCGTGCGAGGGGGCTCCCTCTCCTACGAGCAGTACTTC
TRBV5-1	NA	NA	TRBJ2-7	CASSKDLGRPEQYF	TGCGCCAGCAGCAAGGACTTGGGCCGTCCCGAGCAGTACTTC
TRBV5-1	TRBD1	NA	TRBJ2-1	CASSRRTGSSYNEQFF	TGCGCCAGCAGCAGAAGGACAGGGAGCTCCTACAATGAGCAGTTCTTC